This T cell receptor (beta chain) was sequenced for a study of beta chain features in type 1 diabetes. The CDR3 spans 13 residues. Trimming at V came to 8 bases and at J to 4 bases, leaving 7 bases not matched to a gene. Germline values: CDR1 MDHEN, CDR2 SYDVKM. This clone appeared a few times. All of the isolated RNA was reverse transcribed, so expressed TCRB transcripts were sequenced. Profiled with immunoSEQ multiplex PCR; TCRdb holds only in-frame clones, not every one. The data contain about 140,000 clones, less than 8.5% of them seen just once; the ten biggest clones take up around 1.5%. The chain joins TRBV28 to TRBJ1-2; 7 bases are shared with TRBD1. The specimen sequenced was central memory CD4+ T cells from blood. This receptor was identified in a woman aged 25-40 years in good health. Here the CDR3 reads CASWTGNSYGYTF. The CDR3 bases are TGTGCCAGCTGGACAGGAAACAGCTATGGCTACACCTTC.